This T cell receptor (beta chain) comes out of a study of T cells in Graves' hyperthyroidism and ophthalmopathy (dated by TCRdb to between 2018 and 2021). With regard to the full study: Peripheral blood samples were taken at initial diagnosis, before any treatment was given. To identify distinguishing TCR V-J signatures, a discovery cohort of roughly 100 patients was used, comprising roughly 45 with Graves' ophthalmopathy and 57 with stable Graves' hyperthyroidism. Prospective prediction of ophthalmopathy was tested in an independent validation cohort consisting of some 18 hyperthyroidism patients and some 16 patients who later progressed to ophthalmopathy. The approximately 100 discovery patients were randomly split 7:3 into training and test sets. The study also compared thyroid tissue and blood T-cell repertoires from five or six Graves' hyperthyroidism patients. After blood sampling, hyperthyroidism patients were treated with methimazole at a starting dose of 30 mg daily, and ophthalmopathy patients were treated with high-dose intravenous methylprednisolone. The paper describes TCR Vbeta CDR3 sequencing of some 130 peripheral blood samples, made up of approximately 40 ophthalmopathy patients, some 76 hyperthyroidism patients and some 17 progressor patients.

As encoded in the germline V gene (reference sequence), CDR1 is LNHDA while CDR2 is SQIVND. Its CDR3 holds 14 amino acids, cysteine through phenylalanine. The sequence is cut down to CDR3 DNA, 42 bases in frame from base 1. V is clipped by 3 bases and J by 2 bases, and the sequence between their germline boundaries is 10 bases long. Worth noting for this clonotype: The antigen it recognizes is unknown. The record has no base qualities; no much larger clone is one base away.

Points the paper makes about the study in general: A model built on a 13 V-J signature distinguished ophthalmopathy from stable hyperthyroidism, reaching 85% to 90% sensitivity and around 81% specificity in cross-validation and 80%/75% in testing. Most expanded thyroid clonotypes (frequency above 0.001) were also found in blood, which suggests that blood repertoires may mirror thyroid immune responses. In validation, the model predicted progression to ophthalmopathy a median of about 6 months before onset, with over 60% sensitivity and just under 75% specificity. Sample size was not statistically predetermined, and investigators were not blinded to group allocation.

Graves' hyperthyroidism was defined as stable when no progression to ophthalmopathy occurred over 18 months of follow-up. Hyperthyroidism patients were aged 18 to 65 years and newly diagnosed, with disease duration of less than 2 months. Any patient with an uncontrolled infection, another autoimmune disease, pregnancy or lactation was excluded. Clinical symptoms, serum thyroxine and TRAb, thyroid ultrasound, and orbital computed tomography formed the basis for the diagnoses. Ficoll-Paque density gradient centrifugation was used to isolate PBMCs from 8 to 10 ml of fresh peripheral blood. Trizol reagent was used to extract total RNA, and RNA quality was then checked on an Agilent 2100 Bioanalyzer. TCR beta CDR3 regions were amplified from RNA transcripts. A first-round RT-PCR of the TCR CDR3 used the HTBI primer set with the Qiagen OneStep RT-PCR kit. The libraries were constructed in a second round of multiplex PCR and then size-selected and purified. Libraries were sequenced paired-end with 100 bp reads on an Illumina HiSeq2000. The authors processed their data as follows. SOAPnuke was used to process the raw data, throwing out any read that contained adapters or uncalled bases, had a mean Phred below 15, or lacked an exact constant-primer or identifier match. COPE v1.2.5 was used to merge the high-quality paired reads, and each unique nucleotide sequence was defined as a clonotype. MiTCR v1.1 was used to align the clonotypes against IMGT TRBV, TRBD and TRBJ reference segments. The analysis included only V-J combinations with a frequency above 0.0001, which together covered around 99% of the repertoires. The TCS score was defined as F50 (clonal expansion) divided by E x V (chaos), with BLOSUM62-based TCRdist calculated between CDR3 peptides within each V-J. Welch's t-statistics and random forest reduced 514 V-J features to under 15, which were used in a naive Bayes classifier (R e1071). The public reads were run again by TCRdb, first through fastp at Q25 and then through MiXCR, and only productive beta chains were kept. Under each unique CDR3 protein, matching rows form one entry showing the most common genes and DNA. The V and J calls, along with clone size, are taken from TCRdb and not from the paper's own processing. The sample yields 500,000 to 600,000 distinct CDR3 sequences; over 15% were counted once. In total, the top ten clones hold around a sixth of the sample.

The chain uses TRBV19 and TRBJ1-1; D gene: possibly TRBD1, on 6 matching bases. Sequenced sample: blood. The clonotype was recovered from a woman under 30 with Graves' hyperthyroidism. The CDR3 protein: CASSIRGPNTEAFF. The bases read TGTGCCAGTAGTATCAGGGGCCCTAACACTGAAGCTTTCTTT.